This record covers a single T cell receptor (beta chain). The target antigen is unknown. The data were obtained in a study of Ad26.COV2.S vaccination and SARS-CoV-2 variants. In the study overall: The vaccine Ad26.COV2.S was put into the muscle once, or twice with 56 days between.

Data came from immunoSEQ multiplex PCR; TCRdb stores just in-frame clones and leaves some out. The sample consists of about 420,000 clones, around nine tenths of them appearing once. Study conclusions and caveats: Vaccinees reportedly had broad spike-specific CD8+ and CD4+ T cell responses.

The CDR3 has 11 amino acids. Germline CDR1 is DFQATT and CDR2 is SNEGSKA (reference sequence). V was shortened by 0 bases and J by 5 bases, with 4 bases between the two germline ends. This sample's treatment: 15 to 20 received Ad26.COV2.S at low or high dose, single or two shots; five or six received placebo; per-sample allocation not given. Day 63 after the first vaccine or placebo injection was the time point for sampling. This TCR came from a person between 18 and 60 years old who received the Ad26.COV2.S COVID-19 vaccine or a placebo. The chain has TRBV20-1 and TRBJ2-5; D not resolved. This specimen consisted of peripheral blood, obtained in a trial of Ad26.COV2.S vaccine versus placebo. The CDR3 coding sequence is TGCAGTGCTAGAGATGCGGAGACCCAGTACTTC. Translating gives CSARDAETQYF.